This TCR beta chain was recovered during a study of cytomegalovirus exposure and HLA in healthy donors. Looking at the study overall: Among the 370 or so donors who were genotyped, over 70% fell in the genetic ancestry cluster that is associated with self-reported Caucasian donors.

Germline values: CDR1 MNHEY, CDR2 SVGAGI. The CDR3 sequence is 15 residues long. J lost 1 base, V lost 5 bases, and 7 bases had no gene match. On this clone: Antigen specificity is unknown.

Researchers ran the PCR with 60 Vbeta and 13 Jbeta primers. Data came from immunoSEQ multiplex PCR; TCRdb stores just in-frame clones and leaves some out. The table shows over 85,000 clones, with about four fifths occurring only once. Findings and limits, study-wide: CMV serostatus was the only immune exposure information that was available. Accounts indicate the classifier identified cytomegalovirus status with strong specificity and sensitivity. Relative to the approximately 700-donor mean, N-insertions were reportedly fewer in an Asian-associated ancestry cluster in a later analysis.

Sequencing was carried out using PBMCs. The chain uses TRBV6-5 and TRBJ1-1; 7 bases line up with TRBD1. The source of this sequence is a woman between 40 and 55 years old in good health and CMV-seronegative. The CDR3 nucleotides read TGTGCCAGCAGTAGAAGACAGGGAAAGAACACTGAAGCTTTCTTT. Translation: CASSRRQGKNTEAFF.